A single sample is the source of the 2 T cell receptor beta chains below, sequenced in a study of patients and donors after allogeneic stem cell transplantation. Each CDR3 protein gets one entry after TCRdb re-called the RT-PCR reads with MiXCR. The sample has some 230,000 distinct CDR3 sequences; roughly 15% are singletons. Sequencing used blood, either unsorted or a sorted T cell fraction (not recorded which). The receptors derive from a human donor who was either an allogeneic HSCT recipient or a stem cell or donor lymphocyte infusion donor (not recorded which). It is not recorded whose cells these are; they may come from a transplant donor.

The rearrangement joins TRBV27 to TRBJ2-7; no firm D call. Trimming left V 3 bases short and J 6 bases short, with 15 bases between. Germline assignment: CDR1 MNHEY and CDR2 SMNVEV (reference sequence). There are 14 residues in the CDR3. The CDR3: CASSFGQASVEQYF. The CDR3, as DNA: TGTGCCAGCAGTTTCGGTCAGGCATCGGTCGAGCAGTACTTC.

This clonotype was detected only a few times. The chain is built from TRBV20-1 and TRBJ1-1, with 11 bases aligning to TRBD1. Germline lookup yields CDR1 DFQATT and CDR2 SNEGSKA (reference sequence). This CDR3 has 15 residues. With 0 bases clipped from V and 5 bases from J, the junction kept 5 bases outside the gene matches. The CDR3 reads CSARDWDRGRTEAFF. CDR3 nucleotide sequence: TGCAGTGCTAGAGATTGGGACAGGGGGAGAACTGAAGCTTTCTTT.